The rows below give T cell receptor beta chains drawn from one sample of a study of blood T cells in healthy people across ages. TCRdb re-derived calls from the 5' RACE reads in MiXCR, one entry per CDR3 protein. The table includes approximately 2,000,000 distinct CDR3 sequences, about two fifths detected once. Sequencing was done on a sample of blood. These receptors all come from a human donor in good health. Both conserved end residues are part of each CDR3.

v_gene	j_gene	CDR3aa
TRBV15	TRBJ1-1	CATSRDGGVEAFF
TRBV12-3/TRBV12-4	TRBJ1-6	CASSLDRGAPLHF
TRBV29-1	TRBJ1-2	CSVESGDSYGYTF
TRBV7-2	TRBJ2-6	CASSPQRGHEANVLTF
TRBV15	TRBJ2-1	CATSRERAVQGRSYNEQFF
TRBV15	TRBJ2-4	CATSRDKNIQYF
TRBV4-2	TRBJ2-3	CASSQCTGGTDTQYF
TRBV5-1	TRBJ2-3	CASSSRTGASTDTQYF
TRBV7-2	TRBJ1-2	CASSRDGRGYTF
TRBV6-2/TRBV6-3	TRBJ2-5	CASSHARQGETQYF
TRBV2	TRBJ2-7	CASSEARLNEQYF
TRBV5-1	TRBJ1-1	CASSTGGQHTEAFF
TRBV7-9	TRBJ1-6	CASSLLGTGIVSPLHF
TRBV7-2	TRBJ2-3	CASSLGVGGASRVRDTQYF
TRBV5-5	TRBJ2-1	CASSSSRDSAYNEQFF
TRBV6-1	TRBJ2-1	CASRQPWSENEQFF
TRBV10-3	TRBJ2-1	CAISVDPGQGNNEQFF
TRBV6-5	TRBJ1-2	CASSYSSLGGYTF
TRBV12-3/TRBV12-4	TRBJ1-2	CASSPGRGAPYSDGYTF
TRBV20-1	TRBJ2-1	CSARATGKANEQFF
TRBV5-1	TRBJ2-1	CASSLSPGLDNNEQFF
TRBV6-5	TRBJ1-2	CASSYSIAGNYGYTF
TRBV7-2	TRBJ2-5	CASSLVGTRVQETQYF
TRBV12-3/TRBV12-4	NA	CASSKLAGGEETQYF
TRBV20-1	TRBJ2-5	CGARGPSGGGGETQYF
TRBV25-1	TRBJ2-3	CANSREGSMDTQYF
TRBV20-1	TRBJ1-1	CSARGDRGTEAFF
TRBV6-6	TRBJ2-7	CASSLSGDWSYEQYF
TRBV28	TRBJ2-5	CASKPGGLETQYF
TRBV9	TRBJ2-1	CASSLLGTNRKNEQFF
TRBV4-1	TRBJ1-2	CASSQDSRVRGYTF
TRBV6-6	TRBJ2-3	CASRQGLAVTDTQYF
TRBV7-9	TRBJ1-2	CASSSRTGIGEYYGYTF
TRBV3-1	TRBJ2-7	CASSQGLAGDYEQYF
TRBV7-2	TRBJ2-7	CASSSQGKEQYF
TRBV12-3/TRBV12-4	TRBJ1-2	CASSRTGGGNGYTF
TRBV6-2/TRBV6-3	TRBJ2-2	CASSIQGDNTGELFF
TRBV20-1	TRBJ2-7	CSARPAGAFYEQYF
TRBV29-1	TRBJ1-2	CSVEDPGQGNYGYTF
TRBV7-9	TRBJ1-5	CASSLENPNQPQHF
TRBV19	NA	CASSIGSGGHRGTQYF
TRBV11-2	TRBJ2-6	CASSFPPGPRTPSSGANVLTF
TRBV19	TRBJ1-5	CASSIGIGQPQHF
TRBV2	TRBJ2-2	CASSPTRANTGELFF
TRBV6-6	TRBJ2-7	CASSYTKGALKQYF
TRBV28	TRBJ1-5	CASSLATLITQHF
TRBV6-2/TRBV6-3	TRBJ2-1	CASSYGTSGDEQFF
TRBV11-2	TRBJ2-1	CASSFTPRGGWNEQFF
TRBV12-3/TRBV12-4	TRBJ2-1	CASRGHGQREQFF
TRBV12-3/TRBV12-4	TRBJ1-5	CASSFNLGRNQPQHF